In this sample, the clone carrying this T cell receptor beta chain turned up many times. Its cognate antigen is unknown. These data belong to a study of T-cell reconstitution after alpha-beta-depleted transplantation in children. Study-level findings and limits: Some patients' high day-60 TCRbeta diversity was traced to surviving recipient T cells and thymic progenitors.

In germline, CDR1 is SEHNR, CDR2 FQNEAQ (reference sequence). This CDR3 has 12 residues. The germline V and J ends were trimmed by 8 bases and 0 bases, with 8 bases remaining between them. Preparation of the TCRbeta library was carried out with unique molecular identifiers. TCRdb recomputed calls from the PCR reads with MiXCR, one row per CDR3 protein. The data hold some 200,000 distinct CDR3 sequences, with 5% to 6.5% observed a single time. The chain joins TRBV7-9 to TRBJ2-7, with D perhaps assigned TRBD1 or TRBD2 (5 bases each). This sequence was found in a girl less than two years old with combined immunodeficiency, due to receive a stem cell transplant. This material consisted of PBMCs, taken before TCRalphabeta/CD19-depleted stem cell transplant. CDR3 bases: TGTGCCAGCGGGGGATCCTCCTACGAGCAGTACTTC. Translated, it gives CASGGSSYEQYF.